Below are 2 T cell receptor beta chains sequenced from a single sample in a study of CD8 T cells in ankylosing spondylitis. Overall study findings and caveats: Seemingly characteristic of ankylosing spondylitis blood was a TCR beta motif consisting of about 8 highly homologous variants.

The antigens these receptors bind are not known. One entry per CDR3 protein results from TCRdb running MiXCR on the 5' RACE reads. The profile covers some 800,000 distinct CDR3 sequences, with roughly 10% appearing a single time and less than 0.65% taken by the ten largest. The sequencing input was blood, either unsorted or a sorted T cell fraction (not recorded which). The receptors were sampled from a male donor with ankylosing spondylitis.

V usage is TRBV6-1 and J usage is TRBJ1-6, with D unresolved. Germline V gene lookup returns CDR1 MNHNS and CDR2 SASEGT. The length of the CDR3 is 15 residues. Trimming removed 2 bases at V and 7 bases at J, with 12 bases between. The CDR3 coding sequence is TGTGCCAGCAGTGAAAGGGCAGATACAAATTCACCCCTCCACTTT. It is translated as CASSERADTNSPLHF.

The V call is TRBV20-1, the J call TRBJ2-4, with D maybe TRBD2 (5 bases). The CDR3 contains 13 residues. From germline, CDR1 is DFQATT and CDR2 SNEGSKA (reference sequence). V was clipped by 3 bases and J by 2 bases, with 8 bases between them. The CDR3 DNA follows: TGCAGTGCTAGGACGGGGACCAAAAACATTCAGTACTTC. Its translation: CSARTGTKNIQYF.